This T cell receptor beta chain derives from a study of T cell responses to AZD1222 COVID-19 vaccine (dated by TCRdb to about 2021). Background for the entire study: TCR sequencing was performed for roughly 250 trial participants, of whom some 200 were given two doses of AZD1222 and some 25 were given two doses of MenACWY control vaccine. Trial participants were enrolled by age into subgroups of 18-55, 56-69 and 70-plus years, and about 150, 27 and 61 TCR-sequenced participants, respectively, were included in these subgroups.

Study-level results and caveats: Conclusions about previously exposed vaccinees are limited, since just a handful of AZD1222 recipients were seropositive for SARS-CoV-2 at baseline. Participants were mostly white British and included more females than males, and it was suggested by the authors that clonal diversity may have been underestimated. No day 14 peak-response samples were available, so repertoires were characterized only after the peak T cell response. Nearly half of unique spike-specific TCRs reportedly recognized epitopes outside regions mutated in the B.1.351 and B.1.1.7 variants. After two AZD1222 doses, spike-specific TCR breadth and depth were significantly higher than at day 0 and than in MenACWY recipients. The vaccine-associated CD4 TCRs covered the entire spike protein, and the dominant responses fell in regions 160-218 and 743-854. In the small 56-69-year group, the increase in depth fell short of significance, most likely because of low power.

In regard to this clone: What this receptor recognizes is not known. It has no much larger one-base neighbor in the sample; base qualities were not kept.

The CDR3 measures 16 amino acids from cysteine to phenylalanine. Just CDR3 DNA is preserved here, 48 bases in frame from base 1. CDR1 and CDR2, per the germline V gene, are KGHDR and SFDVKD. After removal of 3 bases from V and 3 bases from J, the junction retains 9 bases not matched to a gene. This specimen's time point label, interpreted: about 28 days (+/-7) after the second vaccine dose. AZD1222 recipients given second doses at about 4 weeks or at about 12 weeks were pooled, since spike-specific TCR depth and breadth were not found to differ between the two schedules. Vaccinee samples came from UK trials COV001 and COV002, including a single-blind randomized controlled phase 2/3 trial of AZD1222 (ChAdOx1 nCoV-19) in healthy adults. For TCRbeta chain sequencing, PBMC samples were collected from trial participants at day 0 and at day 28 after the second dose. The CDR3 regions of human TCRbeta chains were analyzed by immunosequencing. From the authors' description of their analysis: Repertoire TCRs were matched against a reference library of SARS-CoV-2-specific TCRs generated with the MIRA antigen-specificity platform. Breadth was defined as the fraction of unique TCRs that were SARS-CoV-2-associated, and depth was defined as the fraction of total T cells that were SARS-CoV-2-associated. Using the MIRA data, each spike-specific TCR was assigned both to the spike region to which the TCR was reactive and to a CD4 or CD8 class. Log10-transformed breadth and depth values were compared by one-way ANOVA with Sidak's multiple comparisons tests. TCRdb limited this immuneACCESS table to in-frame rearrangements with V and J called. A share of clones is missing; checked studies link under half to unresolved V genes, and the rest is unexplained. The V and J calls and the clone size are those of that table, but D and trimming were determined from the DNA. The sample contains some 120,000 clones, around 92% of them found a single time. The ten biggest clones cover approximately 8% of the sample.

The chain joins TRBV24-1 to TRBJ2-5; 7 bases in the junction line up with TRBD2. The clonotype was recovered from an adult who received the AZD1222 COVID-19 vaccine. The material sequenced was peripheral blood, taken 28 days after the second AZD1222 dose. The sequence in DNA is TGTGCCACCAGTGATCCCACTAGCGCGGGAGAAGAGACCCAGTACTTC. This translates into CATSDPTSAGEETQYF.